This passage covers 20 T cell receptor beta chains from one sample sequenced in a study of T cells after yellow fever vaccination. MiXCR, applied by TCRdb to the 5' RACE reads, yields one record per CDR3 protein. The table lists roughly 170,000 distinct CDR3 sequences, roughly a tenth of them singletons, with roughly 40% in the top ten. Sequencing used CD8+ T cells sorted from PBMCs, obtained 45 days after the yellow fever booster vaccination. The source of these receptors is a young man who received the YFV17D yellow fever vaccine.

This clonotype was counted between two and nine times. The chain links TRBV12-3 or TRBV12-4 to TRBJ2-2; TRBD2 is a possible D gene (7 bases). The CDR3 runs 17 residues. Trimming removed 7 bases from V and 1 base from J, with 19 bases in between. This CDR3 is CASTLGGGGLNTGELFF. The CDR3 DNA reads TGTGCCAGCACTCTCGGGGGCGGGGGCCTGAACACCGGGGAGCTGTTTTTT.

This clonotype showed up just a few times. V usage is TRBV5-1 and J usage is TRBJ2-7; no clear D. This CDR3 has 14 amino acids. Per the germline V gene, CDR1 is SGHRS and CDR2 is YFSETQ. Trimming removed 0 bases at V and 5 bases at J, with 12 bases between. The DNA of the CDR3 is TGCGCCAGCAGCTTGGGGCCTGGAGAGGACGAGCAGTACTTC. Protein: CASSLGPGEDEQYF.

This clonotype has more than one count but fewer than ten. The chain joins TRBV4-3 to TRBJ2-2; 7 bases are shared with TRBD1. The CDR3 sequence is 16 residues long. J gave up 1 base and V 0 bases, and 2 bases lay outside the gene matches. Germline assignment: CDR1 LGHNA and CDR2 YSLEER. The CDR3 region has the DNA TGCGCCAGCAGCCAAGATGACAGGGTGAACACCGGGGAGCTGTTTTTT. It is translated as CASSQDDRVNTGELFF.

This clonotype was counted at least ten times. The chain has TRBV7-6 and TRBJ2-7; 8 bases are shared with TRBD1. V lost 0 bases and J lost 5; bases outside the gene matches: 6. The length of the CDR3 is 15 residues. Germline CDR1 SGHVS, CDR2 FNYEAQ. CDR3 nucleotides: TGTGCCAGCAGCTTAGCGGGCAGGGGACAGGACGAGCAGTACTTC. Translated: CASSLAGRGQDEQYF.

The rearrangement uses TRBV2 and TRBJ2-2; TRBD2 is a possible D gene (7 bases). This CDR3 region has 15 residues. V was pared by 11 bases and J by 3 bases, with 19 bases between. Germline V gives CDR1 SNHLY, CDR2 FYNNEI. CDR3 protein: CAGRARRGHTGELFF. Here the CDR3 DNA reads TGTGCCGGACGGGCTAGGCGGGGGCACACCGGGGAGCTGTTTTTT.

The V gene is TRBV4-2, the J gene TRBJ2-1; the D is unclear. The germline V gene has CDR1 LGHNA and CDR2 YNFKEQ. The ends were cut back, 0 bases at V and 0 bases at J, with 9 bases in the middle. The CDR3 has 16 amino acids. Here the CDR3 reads CASSQEGLSSYNEQFF. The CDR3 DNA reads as TGTGCCAGCAGCCAAGAAGGCTTGAGCTCCTACAATGAGCAGTTCTTC.

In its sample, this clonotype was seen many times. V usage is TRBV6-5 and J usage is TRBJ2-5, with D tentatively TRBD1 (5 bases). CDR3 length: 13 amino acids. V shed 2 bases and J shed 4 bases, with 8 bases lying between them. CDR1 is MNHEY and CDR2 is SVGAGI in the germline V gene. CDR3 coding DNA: TGTGCCAGCAGTTACGACAGAGGAGAGACCCAGTACTTC. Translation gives CASSYDRGETQYF.

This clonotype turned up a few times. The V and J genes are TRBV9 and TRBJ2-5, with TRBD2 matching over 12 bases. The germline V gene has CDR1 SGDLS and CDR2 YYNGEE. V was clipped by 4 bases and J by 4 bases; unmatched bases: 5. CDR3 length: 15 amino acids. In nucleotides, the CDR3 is TGTGCCAGCAGCCTGACTAGCGGGGGATTAGAGACCCAGTACTTC. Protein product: CASSLTSGGLETQYF.

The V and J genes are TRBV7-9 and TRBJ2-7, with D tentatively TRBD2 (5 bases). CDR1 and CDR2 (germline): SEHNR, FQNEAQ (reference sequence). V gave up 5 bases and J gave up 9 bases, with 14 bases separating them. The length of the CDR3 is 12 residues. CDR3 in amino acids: CASSHTGSGQYF. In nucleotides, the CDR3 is TGTGCCAGCAGCCACACGGGGAGCGGGCAGTACTTC.

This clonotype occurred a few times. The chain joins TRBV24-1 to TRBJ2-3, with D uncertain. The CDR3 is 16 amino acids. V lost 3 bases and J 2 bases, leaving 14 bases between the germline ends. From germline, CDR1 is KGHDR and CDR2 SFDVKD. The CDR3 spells CATSDATVSVTDTQYF. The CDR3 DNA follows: TGTGCCACCAGTGATGCTACTGTATCAGTCACAGATACGCAGTATTTT.

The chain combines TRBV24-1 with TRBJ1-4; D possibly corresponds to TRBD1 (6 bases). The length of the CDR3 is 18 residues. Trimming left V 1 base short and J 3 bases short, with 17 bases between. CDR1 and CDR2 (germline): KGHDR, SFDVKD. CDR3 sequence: CATSDLRGHQNANEKLFF. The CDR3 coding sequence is TGTGCCACCAGTGATTTAAGGGGACATCAGAACGCTAATGAAAAACTGTTTTTT.

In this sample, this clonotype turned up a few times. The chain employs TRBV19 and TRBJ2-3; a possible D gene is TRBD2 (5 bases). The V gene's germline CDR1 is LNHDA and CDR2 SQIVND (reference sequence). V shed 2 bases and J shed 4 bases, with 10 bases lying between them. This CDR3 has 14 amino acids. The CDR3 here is CASSISGGSDTQYF. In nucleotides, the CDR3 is TGTGCCAGTAGTATATCAGGAGGTTCAGATACGCAGTATTTT.

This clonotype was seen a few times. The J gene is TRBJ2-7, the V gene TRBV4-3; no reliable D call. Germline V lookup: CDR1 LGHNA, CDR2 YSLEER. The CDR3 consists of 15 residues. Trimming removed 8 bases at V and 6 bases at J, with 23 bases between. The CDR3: CASPPPTRPNCEQYV. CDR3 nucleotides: TGCGCCAGCCCGCCGCCCACCAGACCCAATTGCGAGCAGTACGTC.

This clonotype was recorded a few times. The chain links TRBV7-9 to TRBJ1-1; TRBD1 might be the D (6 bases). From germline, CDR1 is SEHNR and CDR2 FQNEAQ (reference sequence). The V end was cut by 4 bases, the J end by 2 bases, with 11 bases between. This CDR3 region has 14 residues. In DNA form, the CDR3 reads TGTGCCAGCAGCTCTCGACAGGTTAACACTGAAGCTTTCTTT. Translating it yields CASSSRQVNTEAFF.

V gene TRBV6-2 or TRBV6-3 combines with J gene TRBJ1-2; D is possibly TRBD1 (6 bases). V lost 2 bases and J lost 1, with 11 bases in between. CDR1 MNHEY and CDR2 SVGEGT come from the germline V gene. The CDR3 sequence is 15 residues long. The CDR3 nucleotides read TGTGCCAGCAGTTACGAGACAGGAGATAACTATGGCTACACCTTC. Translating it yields CASSYETGDNYGYTF.

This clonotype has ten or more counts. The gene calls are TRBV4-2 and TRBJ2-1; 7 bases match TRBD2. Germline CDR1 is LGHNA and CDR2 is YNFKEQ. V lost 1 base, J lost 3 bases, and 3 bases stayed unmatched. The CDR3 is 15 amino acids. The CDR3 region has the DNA TGTGCCAGCAGCCAAGTTCGGACTAGCTACAATGAGCAGTTCTTC. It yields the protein CASSQVRTSYNEQFF.

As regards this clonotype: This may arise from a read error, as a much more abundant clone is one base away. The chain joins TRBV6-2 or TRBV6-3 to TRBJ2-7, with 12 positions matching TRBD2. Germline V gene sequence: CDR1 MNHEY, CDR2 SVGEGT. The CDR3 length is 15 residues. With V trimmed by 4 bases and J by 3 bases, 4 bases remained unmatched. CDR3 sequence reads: CASSFSTSGGYEQYF. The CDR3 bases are TGTGCCAGCAGTTTCTCGACTAGCGGGGGCTACGAGCAGTACTTC.

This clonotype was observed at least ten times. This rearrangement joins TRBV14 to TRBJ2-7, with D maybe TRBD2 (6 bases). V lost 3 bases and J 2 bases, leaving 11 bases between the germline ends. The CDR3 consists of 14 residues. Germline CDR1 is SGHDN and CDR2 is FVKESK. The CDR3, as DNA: TGTGCCAGCAGCCAGGGACCGGGGGCCTACGAGCAGTACGTC. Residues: CASSQGPGAYEQYV.

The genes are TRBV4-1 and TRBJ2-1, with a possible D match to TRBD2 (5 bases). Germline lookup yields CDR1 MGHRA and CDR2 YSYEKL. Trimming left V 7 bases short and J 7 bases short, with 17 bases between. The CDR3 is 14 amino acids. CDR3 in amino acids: CASNPDERGNEQFF. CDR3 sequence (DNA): TGCGCCAGCAACCCGGACGAAAGAGGGAATGAGCAGTTCTTC.

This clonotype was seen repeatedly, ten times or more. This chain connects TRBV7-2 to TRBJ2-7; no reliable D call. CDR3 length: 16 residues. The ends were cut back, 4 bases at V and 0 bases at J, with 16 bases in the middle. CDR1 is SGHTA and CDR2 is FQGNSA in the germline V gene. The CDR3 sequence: CASSYDGPRFSYEQYF. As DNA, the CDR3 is TGTGCCAGCAGCTATGACGGGCCTAGATTCTCCTACGAGCAGTACTTC.